This T cell receptor (beta chain) was profiled in a study of cytomegalovirus exposure and HLA in healthy donors. General study findings and limits: A later analysis revealed that TCR association rates differed between HLA loci, peaking at DRB1 and bottoming out at HLA-C. Analysis was performed later, and it showed HLA-associated TCR beta chains to be more clonally expanded than equally common others.

PCR primers comprised 60 Vbeta and 13 Jbeta primers. The method was immunoSEQ multiplex PCR; TCRdb's version includes in-frame clones alone and lacks a portion of them. Of a few hundred thousand clones listed, approximately 80% are singletons. The donors were healthy bone marrow donors. Points on this clone: Antigen specificity is unknown.

Between the trimmed V and J ends, which lost 3 bases and 2 bases, there was a span of 11 bases. Germline V CDR1 and CDR2: SGHTA, FQGNSA. This CDR3 has 15 amino acids. The chain is built from TRBV7-2 and TRBJ2-1; no clear D. This TCR was sampled from a woman aged 60-75 years in good health and CMV-seropositive. What was sequenced was PBMCs. In nucleotides, the CDR3 is TGTGCCAGCAGCTTTCCCCTGGGCGCCTACAATGAGCAGTTCTTC. Protein product: CASSFPLGAYNEQFF. The full variable domain, rest sourced from reference TRBV7-2 and TRBJ2-1, is GAGVSQSPSNKVTEKGKDVELRCDPISGHTALYWYRQSLGQGLEFLIYFQGNSAPDKSGLPSDRFSAERTGGSVSTLTIQRTQQEDSAVYLCASSFPLGAYNEQFFGPGTRLTVL.